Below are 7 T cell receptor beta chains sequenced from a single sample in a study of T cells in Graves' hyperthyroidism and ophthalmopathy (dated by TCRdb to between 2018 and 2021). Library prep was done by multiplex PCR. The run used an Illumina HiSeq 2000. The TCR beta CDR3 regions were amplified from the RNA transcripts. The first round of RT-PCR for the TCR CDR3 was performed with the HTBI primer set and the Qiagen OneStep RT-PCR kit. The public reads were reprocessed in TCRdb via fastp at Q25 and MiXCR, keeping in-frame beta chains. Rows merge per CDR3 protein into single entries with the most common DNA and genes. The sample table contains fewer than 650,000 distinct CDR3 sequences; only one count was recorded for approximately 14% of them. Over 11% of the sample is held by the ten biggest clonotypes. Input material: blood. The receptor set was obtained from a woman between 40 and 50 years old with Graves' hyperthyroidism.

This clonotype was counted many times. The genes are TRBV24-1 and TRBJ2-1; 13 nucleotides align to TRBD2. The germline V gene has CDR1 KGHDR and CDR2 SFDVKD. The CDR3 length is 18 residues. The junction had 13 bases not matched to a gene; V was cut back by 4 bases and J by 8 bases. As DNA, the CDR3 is TGTGCCACCAGTGACCAAACCCCCGGGACTAGCGGGATCTATGAGCAGTTCTTC. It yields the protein CATSDQTPGTSGIYEQFF.

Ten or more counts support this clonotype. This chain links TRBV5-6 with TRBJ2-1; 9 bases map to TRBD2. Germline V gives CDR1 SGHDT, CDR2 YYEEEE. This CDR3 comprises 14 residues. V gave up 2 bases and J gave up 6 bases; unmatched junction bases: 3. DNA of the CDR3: TGTGCCAGCAGCTTTGGGACTAGCCTCAATGAGCAGTTCTTC. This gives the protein CASSFGTSLNEQFF.

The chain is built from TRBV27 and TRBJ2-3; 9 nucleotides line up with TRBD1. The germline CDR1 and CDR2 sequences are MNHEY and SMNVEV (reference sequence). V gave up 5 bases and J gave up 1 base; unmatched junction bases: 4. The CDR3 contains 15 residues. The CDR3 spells CASSDRDRGTDTQYF. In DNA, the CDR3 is TGTGCCAGCAGTGACCGGGACAGGGGCACAGATACGCAGTATTTT.

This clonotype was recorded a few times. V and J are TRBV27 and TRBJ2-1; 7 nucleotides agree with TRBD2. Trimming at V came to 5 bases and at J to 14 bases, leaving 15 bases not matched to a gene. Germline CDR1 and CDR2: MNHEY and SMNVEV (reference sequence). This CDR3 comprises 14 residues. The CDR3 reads CASSPARGGPEEFF. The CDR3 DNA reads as TGTGCCAGCAGTCCCGCTAGGGGAGGGCCCGAGGAGTTCTTC.

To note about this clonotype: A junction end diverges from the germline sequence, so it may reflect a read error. CDR3 residues: CACSLLSGTYEQYF. The CDR3 coding sequence is TGTGCCTGCAGCCTACTGTCCGGCACCTACGAGCAGTACTTC. The chain carries TRBV7-2 and TRBJ2-7; D gene unclear. Germline loops: CDR1 SGHTA, CDR2 FQGNSA. The length of the CDR3 is 14 residues.

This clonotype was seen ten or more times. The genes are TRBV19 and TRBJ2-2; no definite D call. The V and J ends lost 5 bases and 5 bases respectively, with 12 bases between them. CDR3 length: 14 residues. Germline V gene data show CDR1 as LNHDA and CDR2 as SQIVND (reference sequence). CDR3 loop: CASSYLGKTGELFF. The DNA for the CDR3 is TGTGCCAGTAGTTATCTAGGAAAAACCGGGGAGCTGTTTTTT.

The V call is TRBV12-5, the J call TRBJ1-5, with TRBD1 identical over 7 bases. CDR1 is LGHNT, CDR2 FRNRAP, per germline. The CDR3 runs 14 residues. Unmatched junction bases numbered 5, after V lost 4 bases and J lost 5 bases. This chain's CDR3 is CASGWTGSYQPQHF. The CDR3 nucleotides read TGTGCTAGTGGTTGGACAGGTTCTTATCAGCCCCAGCATTTT.